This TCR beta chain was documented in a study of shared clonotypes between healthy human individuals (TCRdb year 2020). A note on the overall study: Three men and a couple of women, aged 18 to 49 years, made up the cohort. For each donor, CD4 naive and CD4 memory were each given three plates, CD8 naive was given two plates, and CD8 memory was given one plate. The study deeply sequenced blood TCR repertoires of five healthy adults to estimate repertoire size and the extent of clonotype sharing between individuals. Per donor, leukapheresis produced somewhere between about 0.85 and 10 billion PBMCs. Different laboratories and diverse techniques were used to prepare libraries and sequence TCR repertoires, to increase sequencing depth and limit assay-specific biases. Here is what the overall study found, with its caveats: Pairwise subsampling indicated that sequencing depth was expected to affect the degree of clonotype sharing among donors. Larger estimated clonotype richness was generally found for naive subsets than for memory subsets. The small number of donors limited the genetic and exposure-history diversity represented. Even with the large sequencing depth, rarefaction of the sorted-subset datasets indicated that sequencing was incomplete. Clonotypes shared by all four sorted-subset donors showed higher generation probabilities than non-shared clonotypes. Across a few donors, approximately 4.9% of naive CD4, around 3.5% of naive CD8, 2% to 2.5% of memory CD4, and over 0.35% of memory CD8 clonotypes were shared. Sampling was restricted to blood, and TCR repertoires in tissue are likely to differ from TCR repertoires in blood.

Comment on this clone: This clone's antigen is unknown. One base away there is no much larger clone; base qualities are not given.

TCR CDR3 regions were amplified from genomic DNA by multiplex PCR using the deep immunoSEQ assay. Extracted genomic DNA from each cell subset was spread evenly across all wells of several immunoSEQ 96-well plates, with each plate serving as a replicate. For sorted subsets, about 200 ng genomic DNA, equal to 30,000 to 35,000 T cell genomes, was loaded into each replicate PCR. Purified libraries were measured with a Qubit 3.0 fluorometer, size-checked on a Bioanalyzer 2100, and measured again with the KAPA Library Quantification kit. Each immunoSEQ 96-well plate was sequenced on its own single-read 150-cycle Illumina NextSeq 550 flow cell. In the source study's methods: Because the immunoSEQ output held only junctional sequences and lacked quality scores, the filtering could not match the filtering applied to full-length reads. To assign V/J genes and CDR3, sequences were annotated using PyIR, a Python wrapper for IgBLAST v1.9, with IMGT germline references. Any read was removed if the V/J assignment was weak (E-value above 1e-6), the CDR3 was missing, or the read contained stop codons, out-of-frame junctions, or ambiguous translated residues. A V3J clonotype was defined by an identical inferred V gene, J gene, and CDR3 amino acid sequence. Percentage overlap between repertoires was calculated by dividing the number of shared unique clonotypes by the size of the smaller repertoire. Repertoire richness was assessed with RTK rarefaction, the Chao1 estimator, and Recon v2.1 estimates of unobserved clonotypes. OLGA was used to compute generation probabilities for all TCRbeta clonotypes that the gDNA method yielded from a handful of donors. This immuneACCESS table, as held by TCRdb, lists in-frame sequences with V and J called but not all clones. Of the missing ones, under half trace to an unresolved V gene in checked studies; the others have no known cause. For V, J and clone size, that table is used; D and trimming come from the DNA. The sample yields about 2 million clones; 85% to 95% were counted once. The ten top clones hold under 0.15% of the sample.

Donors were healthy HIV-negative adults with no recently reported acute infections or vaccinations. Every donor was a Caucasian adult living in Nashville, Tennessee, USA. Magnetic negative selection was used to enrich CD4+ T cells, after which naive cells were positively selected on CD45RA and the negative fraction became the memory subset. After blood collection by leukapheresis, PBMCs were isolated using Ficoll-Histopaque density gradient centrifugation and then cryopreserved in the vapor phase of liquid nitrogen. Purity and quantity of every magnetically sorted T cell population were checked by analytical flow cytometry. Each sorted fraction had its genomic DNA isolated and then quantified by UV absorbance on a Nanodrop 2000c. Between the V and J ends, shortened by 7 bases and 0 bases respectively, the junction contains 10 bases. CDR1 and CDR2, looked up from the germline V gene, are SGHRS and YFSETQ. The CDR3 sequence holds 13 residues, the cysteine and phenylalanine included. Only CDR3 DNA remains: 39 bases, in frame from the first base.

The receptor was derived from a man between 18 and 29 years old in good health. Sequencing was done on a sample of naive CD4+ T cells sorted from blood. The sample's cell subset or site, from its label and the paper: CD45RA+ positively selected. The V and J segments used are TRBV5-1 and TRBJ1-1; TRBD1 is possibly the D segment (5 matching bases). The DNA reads TGCGCCAGCCAACAGGAACTGAACACTGAAGCTTTCTTT. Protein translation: CASQQELNTEAFF.